These 7 T cell receptor beta chains were all obtained from the same sample, sequenced in a study of shared clonotypes between healthy human individuals. The protocol was immunoSEQ multiplex PCR, while the TCRdb copy is restricted to in-frame clones and leaves out a portion. The data contain some 1,600,000 clones, approximately 98% of them singletons. The source material was naive CD4+ T cells sorted from blood. The subset denotes: CD45RA+ positively selected. Every receptor here comes from a man younger than 45 in good health.

The rearrangement uses TRBV7-8 and TRBJ1-1; no reliable D call. The V end was cut by 8 bases, the J end by 4 bases, with 14 bases between. The CDR3 has 13 amino acids. CDR1 and CDR2 from the germline V gene are SGHVS and FQNEAQ. The CDR3 spells CASRWRDGTEAFF. The DNA of the CDR3 is TGTGCCAGCCGATGGAGGGATGGCACTGAAGCTTTCTTT.

The chain is built from TRBV29-1 and TRBJ2-3, with 11 bases identical to TRBD1. Germline values: CDR1 SQVTM, CDR2 ANQGSEA. The V segment lost 6 bases and the J segment 6 bases; nucleotides outside the gene matches: 5. The CDR3 consists of 13 residues. CDR3 nucleotides: TGCAGCGTGCGGGGACAGGGGGGTGATACGCAGTATTTT. It encodes CSVRGQGGDTQYF.

The chain is built from TRBV15 and TRBJ1-2; D remains unclear. The CDR3 is made up of 14 amino acids. The V gene's germline CDR1 is LNHNV and CDR2 YYDKDF (reference sequence). V gave up 4 bases and J gave up 0 bases, with 9 bases separating them. The CDR3 spells CATSIPGANYGYTF. The DNA of the CDR3 is TGTGCCACCAGCATACCGGGAGCTAACTATGGCTACACCTTC.

V is TRBV6-5 and J is TRBJ1-5; possible D gene TRBD1, 5 bases. The CDR3 consists of 15 residues. CDR1 MNHEY and CDR2 SVGAGI come from the germline V gene. Trimming stripped 5 bases from V and 7 bases from J, with 18 bases between. The CDR3 DNA sequence: TGTGCCAGCAGTCGTTCCTGGGGGTCCAGGCAGCCCCAGCATTTT. Protein: CASSRSWGSRQPQHF.

The gene calls are TRBV27 and TRBJ2-3, with no clear D. There are 18 residues in the CDR3. Germline CDR1 and CDR2: MNHEY and SMNVEV (reference sequence). The V and J ends lost 3 bases and 6 bases respectively, with 25 bases between them. DNA for the CDR3: TGTGCCAGCAGTTTGTTTAGACGCACCCCTAGTTCCTCGGATACGCAGTATTTT. Translation gives CASSLFRRTPSSSDTQYF.

This chain joins TRBV13 and TRBJ2-3, with 11 nucleotides matching TRBD2. There are 15 residues in the CDR3. From germline, CDR1 is PRHDT and CDR2 FYEKMQ (reference sequence). Trimming took 6 bases from V and 5 from J; bases not matched to a gene: 7. CDR3 coding DNA: TGTGCCAGCAGACTACTAGCGGGAGCGGAAGATACGCAGTATTTT. It codes for CASRLLAGAEDTQYF.

The V and J genes are TRBV30 and TRBJ1-5; perhaps TRBD1 as D (5 bases). This CDR3 spans 12 amino acids. V gave up 0 bases and J gave up 6 bases, with 6 bases separating them. Germline lookup yields CDR1 GTSNPN and CDR2 SVGIG (reference sequence). This CDR3 reads CAWSVQGQPQHF. Written as DNA, the CDR3 is TGTGCCTGGAGTGTTCAGGGTCAGCCCCAGCATTTT.